These T cell receptor beta chains were read from a single sample in a study of tumor and adjacent non-tumor tissue in lung cancer. TCRdb re-called the multiplex PCR reads with MiXCR, one entry per CDR3 protein. This sample yields about 98,000 distinct CDR3 sequences, of which 80% are seen a single time; roughly 33% belongs to the top ten. Sequencing was done on a sample of distant non-tumor lung tissue. These receptors were taken from a man in his fifties or sixties with small cell lung cancer. Both conserved end residues are part of each CDR3. The size field is filled for only some rows; it gives once, few, many or a size class.

V gene	J gene	clone size	CDR3 protein
TRBV29-1	TRBJ2-5	many	CSAGDSETQYF
TRBV20-1	TRBJ1-1	.	CSAGRRQTNTEAFF
TRBV4-2	TRBJ1-2	.	CASIQERGTSYGGYTF
TRBV29-1	TRBJ2-2	.	CSVVSTLNTGEPFF
TRBV5-6	TRBJ1-6	.	CASGLDPEGSPLLF
TRBV20-1	TRBJ1-1	.	CSARDPSRDSLLNTEAFF
TRBV28	TRBJ2-1	.	CACSSHAEGSYNEQFF
TRBV28	TRBJ2-7	.	CASSLRGSISYEQYF
TRBV4-2	TRBJ2-2	.	CSSSHDLRANTGELFF
TRBV29-1	TRBJ1-4	.	CNVGATRGKVFF
TRBV6-4	TRBJ2-3	many	CASSERGATDTQYF
TRBV12-3/TRBV12-4	TRBJ2-2	.	CASSLWQILTDTGELFF
TRBV12-3/TRBV12-4	TRBJ1-2	.	CTSSFTRTGEGYTF
TRBV6-2/TRBV6-3	TRBJ2-4	few	CASREVVKNIQYF
TRBV24-1	TRBJ2-3	.	CATSRGGQGVATDTQYF
TRBV5-1	TRBJ2-3	few	CASSLGFGDRGTDTQYF
TRBV5-5	TRBJ1-3	once	CASSHGQGDGNTIYF
TRBV6-1	TRBJ2-3	.	CASSGRPELAGSDTQYF
TRBV4-1	TRBJ2-7	.	CASSQRQESSYEHYF
TRBV11-2	TRBJ2-1	.	CAGSLEAGLVGQFF
TRBV6-1	TRBJ2-3	.	CASSSLGVGLLGSEQQFF
TRBV4-2	TRBJ2-5	.	CASSHDLSGGRAQETQYF
TRBV20-1	TRBJ1-5	many	CSAGEHNQPQHF
TRBV4-1	TRBJ2-1	many	CASSQDAGRNNEQFF
TRBV12-3/TRBV12-4	TRBJ2-1	once	CAIRTNSGRGDNEQFF
TRBV6-5	TRBJ1-2	.	CASISNDRDAGYIF
TRBV5-4	TRBJ2-7	.	CASNTSGLAEEQYF
TRBV6-4	TRBJ2-3	.	CASSRPARDLDTQYF
TRBV6-1	TRBJ2-5	.	CANSESHTGFQETQYF